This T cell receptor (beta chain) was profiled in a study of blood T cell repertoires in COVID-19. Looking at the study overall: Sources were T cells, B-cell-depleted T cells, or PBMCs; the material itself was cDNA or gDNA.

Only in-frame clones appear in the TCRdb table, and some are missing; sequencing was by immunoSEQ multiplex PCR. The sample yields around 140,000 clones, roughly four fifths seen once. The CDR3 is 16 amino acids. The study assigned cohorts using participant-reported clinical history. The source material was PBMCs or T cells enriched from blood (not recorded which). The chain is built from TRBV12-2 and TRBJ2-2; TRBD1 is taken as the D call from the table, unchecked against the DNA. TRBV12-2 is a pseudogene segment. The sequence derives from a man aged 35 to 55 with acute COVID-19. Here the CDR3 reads CASRFPTGPNTGELFF. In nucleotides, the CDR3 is TGTGCAAGTCGCTTCCCGACAGGGCCGAACACCGGGGAGCTGTTTTTT.